The text below deals with one TCR beta chain. There is no known antigen for this receptor. In total, 666 healthy bone marrow donors made up the cohort. All cohort members were sampled while nominally healthy, although unrecorded immune exposures were likely present. The donor tested CMV seropositive, placing the donor among the approximately 310 seropositive members of the cohort. A peripheral blood sample was provided by each donor, and peripheral blood mononuclear cells were used for TCR beta sequencing. The Qiagen DNeasy Blood Extraction Kit was used to extract genomic DNA from the blood cell samples. Receptor amplification or capture employed the immunoSEQ multiplex PCR assay. For the multiplex PCR, a mixture combining 60 forward primers for TCR Vbeta segments and 13 reverse primers for TCR Jbeta segments was used. A multiplex PCR assay on genomic DNA amplified the CDR3 region of rearranged TCR beta genes. On the Illumina HiSeq System, the amplified TCR beta libraries were sequenced as 87-base-pair reads. The authors' analysis ran thus. A later analysis tallied some 79 million unique TCR beta chains across the 666 repertoires, and some 10 million of those chains were shared by two or more donors. To remove PCR and sequencing errors, raw reads were error-corrected and collapsed into unique sequences using a nearest-neighbor algorithm that merged closely related sequences. CDR3 sequences were aligned to IMGT reference sequences to assign V, D and J gene segments. Each retained sequence needed at least a six-nucleotide match to both a V gene segment and a J gene segment. Rearrangements were classified as productive when the CDR3 lacked stop codons and remained in frame with V and J, and all other rearrangements were classified as non-productive. Following IMGT convention, CDR3 was defined as the stretch from the second conserved V-encoded cysteine to the conserved J-encoded phenylalanine. In an earlier analysis of just under 600 of the donors, sequences lacking an unambiguous match to a single V gene segment were excluded. An earlier analysis of a few hundred of the donors called V segments functional above 56.7% productive rearrangements and segregating when the between-donor standard deviation exceeded 5%. A statistical classification framework was developed to diagnose cytomegalovirus status using the catalog of TCR beta chain sequences. In a later analysis, V and J genes were assigned by comparing TCR nucleotide sequences against IMGT/GENE-DB human TR gene sequences. A later analysis assigned CDR3 sequences and most-parsimonious VDJ recombination scenarios with the TCRdist pipeline. In a later analysis, each TCR beta chain was defined by its CDR3 amino acid sequence together with its V-gene family, and reads lacking a unique V-gene family were excluded. As a way to deal with suspected cross-contamination and a sequencing artifact, a later analysis dropped 450 to 600 nucleotide sequences that were highly shared and had low generation probability. For each public chain, a later analysis derived a clonal expansion index from normalized ranks of inferred template counts within each repertoire. Generation probabilities in a later analysis came from a VDJ recombination model fitted to out-of-frame rearrangements, and those results were checked against IGoR. A later analysis scored TCR-TCR, TCR-HLA and TCR-CMV co-occurrence with hypergeometric tests, applying a repertoire-size bias correction to TCR pairs. To estimate false discovery rates, a later analysis permuted the HLA or CMV assignments 20 times. In a later analysis, co-occurring TCRs were grouped with DBSCAN, and TCRdist sequence similarity was added when clustering was performed within HLA-allele-positive subsets. Repertoires with fewer than 30,000 or more than 120,000 public chains were left out of co-occurrence clustering, as were several repertoires with anomalous nucleotide sharing. This is the immuneACCESS table as TCRdb keeps it, with only in-frame sequences that have V and J called. A part of the clones is gone; compared with another copy, unresolved V genes explain less than half, and the rest is unexplained. V and J calls and clone size follow that table, whereas D and trimming were derived from the DNA. This sample's table carries around 88,000 clones. The ten largest make up just over 5.5% of the sample.

Deletion took 5 bases off V and 5 bases off J, with a span of 15 bases between the germline ends. The CDR3, from cysteine to phenylalanine, totals 14 residues. The entry retains the CDR3 DNA only, 42 bases that are in frame from base 1. CDR1 MNHEY and CDR2 SVGAGI are derived from the germline V gene. This sample was taken from a study of cytomegalovirus exposure and HLA in healthy donors (dated by TCRdb to 2016 to 2017). Notes on the research overall: An earlier analysis of some 620 of the donors reported roughly 300 Gb of sequence data and approximately 120 million unique TCR beta sequences obtained from around 170 million T cells. An earlier analysis of several hundred of the donors applied high-throughput TCR beta sequencing to assess whether each TCR beta V gene segment acted as functional or pseudogenic. The study used immunosequencing to profile the T cell repertoires of approximately 640 subjects and linked those repertoires to cytomegalovirus serostatus. Roughly five DR-DQ haplotypes were handled as single units for association and clustering, since linkage in the cohort was strong. Every repertoire in the discovery cohort had been generated on one and the same sequencing platform. About 300 gigabases of sequencing data and around 88 million unique TCR sequences made up an early release that covered several hundred HLA-typed donors. In addition to the first cohort of 500 to 850 subjects, a separate validation cohort of under 150 different subjects was used. On average, approximately 250,000 unique TCR beta nucleotide sequences were sequenced per donor among fewer than 500 genotyped donors of the cohort, with 15% to 20% of those sequences being non-productive. Of the roughly 400 genotyped donors, around 81% fell in the genetic ancestry cluster associated with self-reported Caucasian donors. The number of typed donors differed by locus: about 629-630 for A, B, C, DRB1 and DQB1; approximately 540 for DQA1; 606 for DPA1; and roughly 450 for DPB1. Alongside the repertoire data, information on donor age, sex, ethnicity and CMV serostatus was compiled. The study was designed to test whether signatures of past pathogen exposure could be identified by cataloging public T cell receptors. In the later analysis, no new phenotypic data were used to find candidate immune exposures; instead, reliance was placed on TCR beta sequences and their occurrence across donors. A later analysis re-analyzed previously published TCR beta repertoires from approximately 670 donors and added high-resolution HLA genotyping to study TCR occurrence patterns. To predict cytomegalovirus infection status, the study brought together high-throughput TCR immunosequencing, statistical association of individual TCRs with disease status, and machine learning. Genome-wide SNP genotypes for about 60% of the roughly 670 donors were used in a later genetic analysis, which treated that subset as a discovery cohort. Both class I and class II loci were covered by HLA typing, at four-digit resolution.

Broad study findings and their caveats: Assigning TCR associations to individual alleles was difficult when HLA alleles, especially DR and DQ, strongly co-occurred. According to a later analysis, TCR association rates differed among HLA loci, with DRB1 alleles showing the most associated TCRs and HLA-C alleles showing the fewest. In an earlier analysis of more than 450 of the donors, most TCR beta V segments were observed in productive rearrangements about 87% or about 30% of the time, broadly matching IMGT annotations. According to the authors, the approach could potentially be generalized to other disease states and immunological phenotypes. In a later analysis, HLA-associated TCR beta chains were found to be more clonally expanded and to have lower generation probabilities than equally common non-associated chains. Linkage disequilibrium might explain the correlated functional status among segregating V segments, but an unknown experimental factor could not be ruled out. Specific HLA alleles were associated with around 18,000 TCR beta sequences at a false discovery rate of 0.05 in a later analysis. In vitro tests confirmed that a few of the cytomegalovirus-associated TCR beta chains recognize cytomegalovirus antigens. Because HLA typing was unavailable for some donors at each locus, only the typed subset was used in association tests. The sequencing pipeline was judged likely to have produced a cluster of highly shared sequence variants as a technical artifact. A further reported finding was that TCR beta sequences accurately predicted the HLA-A and HLA-B alleles for most subjects in the first cohort. Because counts were too low, about 18 rarely observed V segments, including chromosome 9 orphons, were left out of the earlier analysis of several hundred of the donors. Most TCR sequences were observed very rarely across donors, whereas some public TCRs were present in many individuals. Roughly uniform sequencing depth across donors was assumed in presence/absence analyses, although this assumption may not hold. In this cohort, only TCR beta chains were sequenced, and detectable features were limited by the absence of alpha or paired-chain data. According to a later genetic analysis, donors in an Asian-associated ancestry cluster had fewer N-insertions in productive TCRs than the approximately 650-donor mean. According to a later analysis, most CMV-associated TCR beta chains appeared to be HLA-restricted, and the HLA associations seemed to be driven largely by CMV exposure. Some IMGT-functional V segments, including TRBV6-2 and TRBV6-3, could not be told apart with the 87-base-pair reads, so those segments were excluded. In a later genetic analysis, a missense DCLRE1C variant was associated with V-gene and J-gene trimming of TCR beta chains, and the association was replicated in an independent cohort. Immune exposure information for the cohort was limited to CMV serostatus. In the study, 150 to 200 TCR beta chains were listed as associated with cytomegalovirus. The classifier was reported to diagnose cytomegalovirus status with high specificity and sensitivity in both the original cohort and the validation cohort. In a later analysis, several top co-occurrence clusters were reported to appear linked to parvovirus B19, influenza, CMV and Epstein-Barr virus.

The clonotype comes from a girl between 10 and 17 years old in good health and CMV-seropositive. The rearranged segments are TRBV6-5 and TRBJ1-1; TRBD1 is a possible D gene, resting on 6 matching bases. Sequences were obtained from PBMCs. The CDR3 corresponds to CASSGGGPMTEAFF. The nucleotides are TGTGCCAGCAGTGGGGGGGGGCCAATGACTGAAGCTTTCTTT.